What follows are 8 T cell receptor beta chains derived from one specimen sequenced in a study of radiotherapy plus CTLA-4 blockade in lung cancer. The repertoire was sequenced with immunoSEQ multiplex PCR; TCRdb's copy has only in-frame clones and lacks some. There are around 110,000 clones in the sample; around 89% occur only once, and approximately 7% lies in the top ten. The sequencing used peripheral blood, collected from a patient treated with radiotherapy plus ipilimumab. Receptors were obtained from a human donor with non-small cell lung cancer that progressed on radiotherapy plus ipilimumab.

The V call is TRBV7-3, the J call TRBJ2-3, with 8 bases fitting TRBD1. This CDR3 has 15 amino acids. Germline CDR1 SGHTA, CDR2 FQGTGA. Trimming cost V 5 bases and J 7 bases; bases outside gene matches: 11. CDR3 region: CASSTDRGPSNTQYF. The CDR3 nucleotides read TGTGCCAGCAGCACCGACAGGGGCCCTTCGAATACGCAGTATTTT.

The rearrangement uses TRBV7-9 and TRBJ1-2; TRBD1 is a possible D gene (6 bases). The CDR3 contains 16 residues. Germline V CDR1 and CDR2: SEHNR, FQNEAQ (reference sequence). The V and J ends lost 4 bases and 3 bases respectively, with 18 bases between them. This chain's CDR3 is CASSSRRGGPHYGYTF. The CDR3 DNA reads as TGTGCCAGCAGCTCACGACGGGGGGGCCCGCACTATGGCTACACCTTC.

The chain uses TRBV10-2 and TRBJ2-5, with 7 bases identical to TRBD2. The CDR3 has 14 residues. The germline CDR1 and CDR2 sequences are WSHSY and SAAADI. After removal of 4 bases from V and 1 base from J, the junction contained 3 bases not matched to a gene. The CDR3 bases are TGCGCCAGCAGTGTGGCGGGAGCCCAAGAGACCCAGTACTTC. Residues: CASSVAGAQETQYF.

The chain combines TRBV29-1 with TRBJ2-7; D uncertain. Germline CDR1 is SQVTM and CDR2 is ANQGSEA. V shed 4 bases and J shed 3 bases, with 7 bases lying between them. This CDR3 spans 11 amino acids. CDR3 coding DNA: TGCAGCGTTGGATGGAGCTACGAGCAGTACTTC. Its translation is CSVGWSYEQYF.

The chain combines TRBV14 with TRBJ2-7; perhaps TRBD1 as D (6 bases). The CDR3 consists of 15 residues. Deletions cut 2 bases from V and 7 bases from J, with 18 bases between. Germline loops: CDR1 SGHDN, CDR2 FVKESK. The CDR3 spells CASSQSGQGHREQYF. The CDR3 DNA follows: TGTGCCAGCAGCCAATCTGGTCAGGGGCACAGGGAGCAGTACTTC.

The chain's CDR3 is CASSDRQEFGEQYF. The CDR3 DNA follows: TGCGCCAGCAGCGACCGACAGGAATTTGGCGAGCAGTACTTC. This sequence joins TRBV5-1 and TRBJ2-7; D is possibly TRBD1 (6 bases). V shed 4 bases and J shed 6 bases, with 17 bases lying between them. Germline assignment: CDR1 SGHRS and CDR2 YFSETQ. The CDR3 contains 14 residues.

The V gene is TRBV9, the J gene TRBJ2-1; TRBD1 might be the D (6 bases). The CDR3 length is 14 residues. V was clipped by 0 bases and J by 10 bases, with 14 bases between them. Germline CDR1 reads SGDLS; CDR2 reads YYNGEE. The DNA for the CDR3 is TGTGCCAGCAGCGTAGGGGGGCGAAGTCACGAGCAGTTCTTC. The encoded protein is CASSVGGRSHEQFF.

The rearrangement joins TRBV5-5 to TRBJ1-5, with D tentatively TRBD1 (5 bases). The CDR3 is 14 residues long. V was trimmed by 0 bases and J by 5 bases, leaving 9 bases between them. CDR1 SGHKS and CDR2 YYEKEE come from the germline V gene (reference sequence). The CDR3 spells CASSLVGDYQPQHF. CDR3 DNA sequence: TGTGCCAGCAGCTTGGTGGGGGACTATCAGCCCCAGCATTTT.